This T cell receptor (beta chain) was identified in a study of Graves' ophthalmopathy and Graves' hyperthyroidism. Study as a whole: Hyperthyroidism qualified as stable when ophthalmopathy did not develop within 18 months of follow-up.

Amplification targeted the TCR beta CDR3 regions, with RNA transcripts as the source material. HTBI primers primed a first-round RT-PCR, and a second-round multiplex PCR followed. TCRdb passed the multiplex PCR reads through MiXCR, listing each CDR3 protein once. The profile covers roughly 1.1 million distinct CDR3 sequences, with around a third appearing a single time and 11% taken by the ten largest. Enrolled hyperthyroidism patients had a new diagnosis, a duration under 2 months, and an age of 18 to 65. This clonotype showed up many times. The sequenced sample consisted of peripheral blood or thyroid tissue (not recorded which). This sequence originates from an adult man with Graves' hyperthyroidism.

CDR3 loop: CASSQGPGELFF. The CDR3 DNA follows: TGTGCCAGCAGCCAAGGTCCCGGGGAGCTGTTTTTT. The rearrangement links TRBV7-9 to TRBJ2-2; D is unclear. Looked up from germline, CDR1 is SEHNR and CDR2 is FQNEAQ (reference sequence). Deletions cut 5 bases from V and 6 bases from J, with 7 bases between. The CDR3 is 12 amino acids.